Following are 30 T cell receptor beta chains from one sample sequenced in a study of neoadjuvant anti-PD-1 for oral cavity cancer. Only in-frame clones appear in the TCRdb table, and some are missing; sequencing was by immunoSEQ multiplex PCR. The data hold approximately 15,000 clones, with 60% to 85% observed a single time. Documented time point: after neoadjuvant nivolumab, at surgical resection. The specimen comprised PBMCs, sampled after nivolumab (anti-PD-1) treatment. The receptors stem from a person aged 35 to 85 with oral cavity squamous cell carcinoma.

This chain uses TRBV21-1 with TRBJ1-2; the table calls TRBD1, which could not be checked here. TRBV21-1 is reported as a pseudogene. The length of the CDR3 is 10 residues. CDR3 loop: CASRPDGYTF. CDR3 nucleotide sequence: TGTGCCAGCAGACCAGATGGCTACACCTTC.

The chain has TRBV28 and TRBJ1-2; D remains ambiguous. V shed 2 bases and J shed 0 bases, with 10 bases lying between them. Germline-derived CDR1 and CDR2 are MDHEN and SYDVKM. The CDR3 is made up of 15 amino acids. CDR3 loop: CASSLHGSSNYGYTF. For the CDR3, the DNA is TGTGCCAGCAGTTTACACGGCAGTTCTAACTATGGCTACACCTTC.

This chain links TRBV21-1 with TRBJ1-2; the D segment call TRBD1 is taken from the table without a DNA check. TRBV21-1 corresponds to a pseudogene. The CDR3 totals 17 residues. The DNA for the CDR3 is TGTGCCAGCATCTCCGGGACAGGGTTACCCACTAGCTATGGCTACACCTTC. It specifies CASISGTGLPTSYGYTF.

The chain joins TRBV6-1 to TRBJ1-1; D gene uncertain. Per germline, CDR1 MNHNS and CDR2 SASEGT. This CDR3 region has 13 residues. Trimming removed 2 bases at V and 7 bases at J, with 11 bases between. CDR3 residues: CASSELGMGEAFF. The CDR3 nucleotides are TGTGCCAGCAGTGAATTGGGTATGGGTGAAGCTTTCTTT.

The chain links TRBV15 to TRBJ2-3; 14 bases map to TRBD2. Per germline, CDR1 LNHNV and CDR2 YYDKDF (reference sequence). The ends lost 3 bases at V and 5 bases at J; junction bases unmatched: 10. This CDR3 contains 18 residues. CDR3 region: CATSREAGLAGERDTQYF. CDR3 bases: TGTGCCACCAGCAGGGAGGCGGGACTAGCGGGAGAAAGAGATACGCAGTATTTT. Full variable domain (remainder filled in from reference TRBV15 and TRBJ2-3): DAMVIQNPRYQVTQFGKPVTLSCSQTLNHNVMYWYQQKSSQAPKLLFHYYDKDFNNEADTPDNFQSRRPNTSFCFLDIRSPGLGDTAMYLCATSREAGLAGERDTQYFGPGTRLTVL.

This sequence joins TRBV19 and TRBJ2-7; the match to TRBD2 covers 9 bases. The J segment lost 2 bases and the V segment lost 3 bases, leaving 5 bases of the junction unmatched. This CDR3 has 15 residues. Germline-derived CDR1 and CDR2 are LNHDA and SQIVND (reference sequence). In DNA form, the CDR3 reads TGTGCCAGTAGTATCTCAGCGGGAGGAACCTACGAGCAGTACTTC. This codes for CASSISAGGTYEQYF.

The V call is TRBV27, the J call TRBJ2-7; the match to TRBD2 covers 11 bases. The CDR3 covers 15 residues. CDR1 and CDR2 from the germline V gene are MNHEY and SMNVEV (reference sequence). Losses at the gene ends were 4 bases for V and 3 bases for J; bases not matched to a gene: 5. CDR3 loop: CASSSAGTSGYEQYF. The CDR3 region has the DNA TGTGCCAGCAGTTCCGCCGGGACTAGCGGCTACGAGCAGTACTTC.

This rearrangement joins TRBV5-4 to TRBJ2-1; 12 bases fit TRBD2. Germline values: CDR1 SGHNT, CDR2 YYREEE (reference sequence). J gave up 4 bases and V 2 bases, and 7 bases lay outside the gene matches. The CDR3 loop spans 17 amino acids. The CDR3 loop reads CASSFRLTSGSYNEQFF. The DNA of the CDR3 is TGTGCCAGCAGCTTCAGGCTGACTAGCGGGAGTTACAATGAGCAGTTCTTC.

This clone occurred a few times. The chain couples TRBV6-5 to TRBJ1-2; 9 bases fit TRBD1. Germline CDR1 and CDR2: MNHEY and SVGAGI. V was pared by 6 bases and J by 6 bases, with 8 bases of the junction left unmatched. The CDR3 covers 14 residues. CDR3 region: CASRSGGTGNGYTF. Here the CDR3 DNA reads TGTGCCAGCAGGTCCGGTGGGACAGGGAATGGCTACACCTTC.

A single count supports this clone. The chain carries TRBV27 and TRBJ2-5; tentatively, D is TRBD1 or TRBD2 (5 bases each). Trimming pared 7 bases from V and 5 bases from J, leaving 20 bases between. Germline V gene data show CDR1 as MNHEY and CDR2 as SMNVEV (reference sequence). The CDR3 is 15 amino acids. CDR3: CASTGNGAGEETQYF. CDR3 DNA: TGTGCCAGCACAGGAAACGGGGCGGGCGAGGAGACCCAGTACTTC.

V gene TRBV4-2 combines with J gene TRBJ2-7; 11 nucleotides match TRBD2. V was clipped by 6 bases and J by 3 bases; unmatched bases: 7. Per germline, CDR1 LGHNA and CDR2 YNFKEQ. The CDR3 has 15 residues. The CDR3 DNA reads as TGTGCCAGCAGAGAACTAGCGGGAGAATACTACGAGCAGTACTTC. It codes for CASRELAGEYYEQYF.

The chain is built from TRBV5-6 and TRBJ1-1; 8 bases line up with TRBD1. CDR1 SGHDT and CDR2 YYEEEE come from the germline V gene. Unmatched junction bases numbered 5, after V lost 3 bases and J lost 1 base. The CDR3 runs 15 residues. The CDR3 nucleotides read TGTGCCAGCAGCTCGTTAGACAGGGGGAACACTGAAGCTTTCTTT. Translation: CASSSLDRGNTEAFF. The full variable domain, rest sourced from reference TRBV5-6 and TRBJ1-1, is DAGVTQSPTHLIKTRGQQVTLRCSPKSGHDTVSWYQQALGQGPQFIFQYYEEEERQRGNFPDRFSGHQFPNYSSELNVNALLLGDSALYLCASSSLDRGNTEAFFGQGTRLTVV.

J is TRBJ2-5 and V is TRBV5-8; the D gene is possibly TRBD1 (6 bases). The CDR3 runs to 13 residues. The V gene lost 5 bases and the J gene lost 4 bases, with 12 bases spanning the gap. CDR1 is SGHTS, CDR2 YDEGEE, per germline. The CDR3 loop reads CASRSTGRETQYF. The CDR3 DNA reads TGTGCCAGCAGGAGCACAGGGAGAGAGACCCAGTACTTC.

For the CDR3, the DNA is TGCGCCAGCAGTGAGACGGGACTTATCACCGGGGAGCTGTTTTTT. Its protein is CASSETGLITGELFF. The rearrangement links TRBV10-2 to TRBJ2-2; D may be TRBD2 (6 bases). Per the germline V gene, CDR1 is WSHSY and CDR2 is SAAADI. This CDR3 is built from 15 residues. Trimming cost V 2 bases and J 4 bases, with 11 bases left between them.

The rearrangement links TRBV10-3 to TRBJ1-1; D is possibly TRBD1 (5 bases). The V end was cut by 0 bases, the J end by 1 base, with 9 bases between. This CDR3 has 15 amino acids. Per germline, CDR1 ENHRY and CDR2 SYGVKD. The CDR3 loop is CAISESTGGNTEAFF. The CDR3 DNA follows: TGTGCCATCAGTGAGTCGACTGGGGGGAACACTGAAGCTTTCTTT.

The genes are TRBV6-1 and TRBJ1-2; 7 bases match TRBD1. This CDR3 is 13 amino acids long. V was clipped by 5 bases and J by 3 bases; unmatched bases: 3. The germline gives CDR1 MNHNS, CDR2 SASEGT. CDR3 coding DNA: TGTGCCAGCAGTCGGAGGGGGCACTATGGCTACACCTTC. Residues: CASSRRGHYGYTF.

The chain couples TRBV5-4 to TRBJ2-3; D call uncertain. Germline CDR1 reads SGHNT; CDR2 reads YYREEE (reference sequence). The CDR3 contains 13 residues. V lost 4 bases, J lost 6 bases, and 12 bases lay in between. CDR3 DNA: TGTGCCAGCAGCGCCCCTAGGGATGATACGCAGTATTTT. Translating gives CASSAPRDDTQYF.

The chain is built from TRBV2 and TRBJ1-5; 7 bases fit TRBD1. Trimming removed 1 base from V and 3 bases from J; junction bases left unmatched: 3. Looked up from germline, CDR1 is SNHLY and CDR2 is FYNNEI. The CDR3 runs 15 residues. The CDR3: CASSEEGAVNQPQHF. The CDR3 DNA follows: TGTGCCAGCAGTGAAGAGGGGGCGGTCAATCAGCCCCAGCATTTT.

The chain recombines TRBV19 with TRBJ1-4, with a weak D call TRBD1 (5 bases). The CDR3 totals 14 residues. Germline CDR1 and CDR2: LNHDA and SQIVND (reference sequence). V was cut by 10 bases and J by 5 bases, with 17 bases left in between. DNA for the CDR3: TGTGCCACCTCCCTGTCGGGGCCCAATGAAAAACTGTTTTTT. Its translation: CATSLSGPNEKLFF.

This clone was observed a handful of times. The V gene is TRBV28, the J gene TRBJ1-1; no firm D call. CDR1 and CDR2 (germline): MDHEN, SYDVKM. V gave up 7 bases and J gave up 4 bases, with 4 bases separating them. CDR3 length: 10 residues. The CDR3 loop reads CASMGTEAFF. CDR3 bases: TGTGCCAGCATGGGCACTGAAGCTTTCTTT.

This clone occurred a few times. The chain is built from TRBV28 and TRBJ1-3; no definite D call. This CDR3 has 14 amino acids. CDR1 is MDHEN and CDR2 is SYDVKM in the germline V gene. V lost 4 bases and J lost 10, with 17 bases in between. This chain's CDR3 is CASSSPTLSSTIYF. CDR3 bases: TGTGCCAGCAGTTCCCCTACCTTAAGTTCTACCATATATTTT.

The sample holds a few counts of this clone. Its ends do not fully match the called genes, so a read error is possible. J is TRBJ1-4 and V is TRBV7-9; perhaps TRBD1 as D (5 bases). CDR1 and CDR2 (germline): SEHNR, FQNEAQ (reference sequence). This CDR3 has 13 residues. CDR3 protein: CASSIAGGEKLFF. Here the CDR3 DNA reads TGTGCCAGCAGCATAGCGGGGGGTGAAAAACTGTTTTTT. Drawing the rest from reference TRBV7-9 and TRBJ1-4, the complete variable domain is DTGVSQNPRHKITKRGQNVTFRCDPISEHNRLYWYRQTLGQGPEFLTYFQNEAQLEKSRLLSDRFSAERPKGSFSTLEIQRTEQGDSAMYLCASSIAGGEKLFFGSGTQLSVL.

This clone came up a few times. The chain uses TRBV4-1 and TRBJ1-2; no clear D. CDR3 size: 13 residues. Trimming stripped 5 bases from V and 4 bases from J, with 11 bases between. CDR1 and CDR2 (germline): MGHRA, YSYEKL. The CDR3 region is CASSWEVSYGYTF. The CDR3 nucleotides are TGCGCCAGCAGCTGGGAAGTAAGCTATGGCTACACCTTC.

This chain links TRBV11-2 with TRBJ2-1; D might be TRBD1 (5 bases). The V and J ends lost 3 bases and 7 bases respectively, with 22 bases between them. The length of the CDR3 is 17 residues. Germline V gene lookup returns CDR1 SGHAT and CDR2 FQNNGV. This CDR3 reads CASSLTLGQVAGNEQFF. In DNA form, the CDR3 reads TGTGCCAGCAGCTTGACCCTGGGGCAGGTCGCAGGGAATGAGCAGTTCTTC.

This CDR3 reads CAWSVGISNQPQHF. DNA of the CDR3: TGTGCCTGGAGTGTAGGCATTAGCAATCAGCCCCAGCATTTT. The rearrangement links TRBV30 to TRBJ1-5; D is ambiguous. V lost 0 bases, J lost 0 bases, and 6 bases lay in between. Germline-derived CDR1 and CDR2 are GTSNPN and SVGIG (reference sequence). The CDR3 totals 14 residues.

The chain couples TRBV2 to TRBJ1-1; TRBD1 aligns across 8 bases. The germline CDR1 and CDR2 sequences are SNHLY and FYNNEI. The CDR3 runs 16 residues. V lost 1 base, J lost 0 bases, and 4 bases stayed unmatched. The CDR3 DNA reads as TGTGCCAGCAGTGAAGTGCGGACAGGGATGAACACTGAAGCTTTCTTT. Its translation is CASSEVRTGMNTEAFF.

V is TRBV25-1 and J is TRBJ2-1; maybe TRBD1 (7 bases). Germline loops: CDR1 MGHDK, CDR2 SYGVNS. CDR3 length: 13 amino acids. V shed 5 bases and J shed 12 bases, with 17 bases lying between them. The chain's CDR3 is CASSQDQGGRQFF. CDR3 nucleotide sequence: TGTGCCAGCAGTCAAGACCAGGGGGGAAGGCAGTTCTTC.

The rearrangement links TRBV5-5 to TRBJ1-3; D remains unclear. The germline V and J ends were trimmed by 0 bases and 1 base, with 8 bases remaining between them. The CDR3 has 15 amino acids. Germline V gene data show CDR1 as SGHKS and CDR2 as YYEKEE (reference sequence). In nucleotides, the CDR3 is TGTGCCAGCAGCTTGGCCGTAGGGTCTGGAAACACCATATATTTT. It specifies CASSLAVGSGNTIYF.

This clone was counted between two and nine times. The chain couples TRBV6-5 to TRBJ1-1; D is undetermined. Trimming left V 0 bases short and J 1 base short, with 6 bases between. The CDR3 has 14 residues. CDR1 MNHEY and CDR2 SVGAGI come from the germline V gene. The CDR3 is CASSYSYRNTEAFF. In DNA form, the CDR3 reads TGTGCCAGCAGTTACTCATACAGGAACACTGAAGCTTTCTTT.

This rearrangement joins TRBV11-2 to TRBJ2-5; D unclear. V lost 1 base and J lost 2, with 8 bases in between. The germline gives CDR1 SGHAT, CDR2 FQNNGV. There are 14 residues in the CDR3. CDR3 sequence: CASSLVRQQETQYF. The CDR3 bases are TGTGCCAGCAGCTTAGTGAGGCAGCAAGAGACCCAGTACTTC.